This entry concerns a single T cell receptor beta chain. TCRdb redid the calling of the 5' RACE reads with MiXCR, one entry per CDR3 protein. The sample carries about 76,000 distinct CDR3 sequences, about 11% recorded once. The sample originates from a study of early T cells in non-severe SARS-CoV-2 infection. After removal of 4 bases from V and 3 bases from J, the junction contained 5 bases not matched to a gene. The CDR3 covers 14 residues. Germline V CDR1 and CDR2: KGHSH, LQKENI. What was sequenced was whole blood. The rearrangement links TRBV18 to TRBJ1-1, with TRBD1 identical over 7 bases. This TCR came from an adult who was a healthcare worker with PCR-confirmed SARS-CoV-2 infection or an uninfected control (not recorded which). Here the CDR3 reads CASSQNRGYTEAFF. Here the CDR3 DNA reads TGTGCCAGCTCACAAAACAGGGGCTACACTGAAGCTTTCTTT.